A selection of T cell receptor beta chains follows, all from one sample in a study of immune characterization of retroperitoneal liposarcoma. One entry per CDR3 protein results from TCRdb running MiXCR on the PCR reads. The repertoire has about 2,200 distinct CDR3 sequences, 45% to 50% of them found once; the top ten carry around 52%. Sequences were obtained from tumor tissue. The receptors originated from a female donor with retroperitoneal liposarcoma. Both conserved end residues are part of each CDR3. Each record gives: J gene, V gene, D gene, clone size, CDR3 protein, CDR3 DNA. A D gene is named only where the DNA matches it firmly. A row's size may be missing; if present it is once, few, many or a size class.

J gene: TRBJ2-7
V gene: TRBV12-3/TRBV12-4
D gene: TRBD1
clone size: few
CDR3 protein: CASSRDRTYEQYF
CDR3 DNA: TGTGCCAGCAGTCGGGACAGAACCTACGAGCAGTACTTC

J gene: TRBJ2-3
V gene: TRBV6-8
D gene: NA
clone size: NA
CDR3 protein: CASSPTPDTQYF
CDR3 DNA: TGTGCCAGCAGCCCTACCCCAGATACGCAGTATTTT

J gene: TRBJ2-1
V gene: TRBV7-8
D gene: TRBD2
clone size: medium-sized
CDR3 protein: CASSLGTSGRNEQFF
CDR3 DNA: TGTGCCAGCAGCCTCGGGACTAGCGGGAGGAATGAGCAGTTCTTC

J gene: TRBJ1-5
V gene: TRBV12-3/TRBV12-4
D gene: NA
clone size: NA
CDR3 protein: CASSHSNSNQPQHF
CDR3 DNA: TGTGCCAGCAGTCACAGCAATAGCAATCAGCCCCAGCATTTT

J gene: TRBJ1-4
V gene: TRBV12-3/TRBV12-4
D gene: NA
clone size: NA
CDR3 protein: CASSSGQDEKLFF
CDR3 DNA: TGTGCCAGCAGTTCCGGGCAGGACGAAAAACTGTTTTTT

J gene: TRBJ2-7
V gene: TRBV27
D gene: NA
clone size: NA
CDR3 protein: CASSHDSSYNEQYF
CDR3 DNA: TGTGCCAGCAGTCACGATAGCTCCTACAATGAGCAGTACTTC

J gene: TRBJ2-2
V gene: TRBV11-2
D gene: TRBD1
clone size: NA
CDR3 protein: CASSLDQGANTGELFF
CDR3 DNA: TGTGCCAGCAGCTTAGACCAGGGGGCGAACACCGGGGAGCTGTTTTTT

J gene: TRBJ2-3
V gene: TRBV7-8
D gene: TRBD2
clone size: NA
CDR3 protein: CASSLGGAGATDTQYF
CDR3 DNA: TGTGCCAGCAGCTTAGGGGGAGCGGGAGCCACAGATACGCAGTATTTT

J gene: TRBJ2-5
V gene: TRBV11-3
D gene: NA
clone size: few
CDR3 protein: CASSLGAGQETQYF
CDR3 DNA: TGTGCCAGCAGCTTAGGGGCAGGACAAGAGACCCAGTACTTC

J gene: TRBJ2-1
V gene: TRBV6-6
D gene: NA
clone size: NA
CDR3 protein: CASTPVRETLEQFF
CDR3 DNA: TGTGCCAGCACTCCAGTCCGGGAGACTCTCGAGCAGTTCTTC

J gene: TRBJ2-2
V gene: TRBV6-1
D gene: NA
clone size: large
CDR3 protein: CASSPSGTDLNTGELFF
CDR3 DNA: TGTGCCAGCAGTCCATCCGGGACTGACTTAAACACCGGGGAGCTGTTTTTT

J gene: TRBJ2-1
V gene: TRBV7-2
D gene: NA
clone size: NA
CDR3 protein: CASRLTGSHSNEQFF
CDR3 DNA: TGTGCCAGCAGACTAACCGGGTCCCATAGCAATGAGCAGTTCTTC

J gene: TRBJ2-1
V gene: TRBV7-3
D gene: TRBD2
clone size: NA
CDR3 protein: CASSLTSGNNEQFF
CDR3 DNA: TGTGCCAGCAGCTTAACTAGCGGGAACAATGAGCAGTTCTTC

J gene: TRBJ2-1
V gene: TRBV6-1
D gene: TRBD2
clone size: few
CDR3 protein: CASRAGTSGARREEQFF
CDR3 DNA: TGTGCCAGCCGGGCCGGGACTAGCGGGGCCAGGAGGGAGGAGCAGTTCTTC

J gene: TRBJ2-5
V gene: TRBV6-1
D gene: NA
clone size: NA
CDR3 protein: CASSGSQETQYF
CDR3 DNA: TGTGCCAGCAGTGGCAGTCAAGAGACCCAGTACTTC

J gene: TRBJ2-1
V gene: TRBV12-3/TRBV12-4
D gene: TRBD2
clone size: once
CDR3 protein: CASSSLFSGTNEQFF
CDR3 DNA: TGTGCCAGCAGCTCGCTTTTCAGCGGGACCAATGAGCAGTTCTTC

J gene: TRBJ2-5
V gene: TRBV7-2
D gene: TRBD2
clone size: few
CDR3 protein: CASSLRGTSGMHSQETQYF
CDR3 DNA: TGTGCCAGCAGCTTAAGGGGGACTAGCGGGATGCACTCTCAAGAGACCCAGTACTTC

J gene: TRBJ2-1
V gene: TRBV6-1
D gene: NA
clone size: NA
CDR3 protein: CASSVSTLGSNEQFF
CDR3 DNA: TGTGCCAGCAGCGTATCCACGCTTGGGTCCAATGAGCAGTTCTTC

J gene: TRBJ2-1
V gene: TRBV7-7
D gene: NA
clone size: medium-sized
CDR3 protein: CASSLELASAYNEQFF
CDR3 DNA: TGTGCCAGCAGCTTAGAGTTAGCTTCAGCCTACAATGAGCAGTTCTTC

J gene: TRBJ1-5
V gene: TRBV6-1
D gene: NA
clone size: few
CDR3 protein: CASSEARGLRSQHF
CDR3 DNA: TGTGCCAGCAGTGAAGCCCGCGGTTTACGGTCCCAGCATTTT

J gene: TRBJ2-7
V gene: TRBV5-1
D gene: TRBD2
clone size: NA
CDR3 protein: CASSLQGLAGNNEQYF
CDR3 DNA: TGCGCCAGCAGCTTGCAGGGACTAGCGGGAAACAACGAGCAGTACTTC

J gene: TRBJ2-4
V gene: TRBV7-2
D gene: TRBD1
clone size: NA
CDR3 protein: CASSLVDRGVKNIQYF
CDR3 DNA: TGTGCCAGCAGCTTAGTTGACAGGGGCGTCAAAAACATTCAGTACTTC

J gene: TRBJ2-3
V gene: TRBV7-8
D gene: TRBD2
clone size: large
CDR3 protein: CASSSGLAGGRTDTQYF
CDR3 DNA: TGTGCCAGCAGCTCGGGACTAGCGGGGGGGCGGACAGATACGCAGTATTTT

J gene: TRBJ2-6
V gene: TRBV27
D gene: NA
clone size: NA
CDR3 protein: CASSHRWFGANVLTF
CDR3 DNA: TGTGCCAGCAGTCACCGGTGGTTCGGGGCCAACGTCCTGACTTTC

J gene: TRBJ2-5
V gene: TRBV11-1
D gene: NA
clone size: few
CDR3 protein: CASSWLGYQETQYF
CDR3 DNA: TGTGCCAGCAGCTGGTTGGGGTACCAAGAGACCCAGTACTTC

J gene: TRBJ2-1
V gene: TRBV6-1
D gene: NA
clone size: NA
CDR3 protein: CASSILGTSYNEQFF
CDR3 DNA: TGTGCCAGCAGCATACTAGGCACCTCCTACAATGAGCAGTTCTTC

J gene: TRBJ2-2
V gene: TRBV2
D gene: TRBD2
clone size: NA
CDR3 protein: CAIPRPHPYSGRWTGELFF
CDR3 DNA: TGTGCCATTCCACGACCGCACCCCTATAGCGGGAGGTGGACCGGGGAGCTGTTTTTT

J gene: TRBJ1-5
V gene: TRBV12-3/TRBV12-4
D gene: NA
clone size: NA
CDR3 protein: CASNPSGDGNQPQHF
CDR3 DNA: TGTGCCAGCAACCCGTCCGGGGACGGCAATCAGCCCCAGCATTTT

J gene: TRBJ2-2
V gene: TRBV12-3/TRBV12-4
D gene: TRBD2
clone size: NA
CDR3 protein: CASSHTLAVNTGELFF
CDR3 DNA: TGTGCCAGCAGTCATACACTAGCGGTAAACACCGGGGAGCTGTTTTTT

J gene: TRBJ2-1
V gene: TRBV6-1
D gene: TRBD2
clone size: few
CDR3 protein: CASRNPAGGGYNEQFF
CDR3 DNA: TGTGCCAGCAGGAACCCAGCGGGAGGGGGGTACAATGAGCAGTTCTTC

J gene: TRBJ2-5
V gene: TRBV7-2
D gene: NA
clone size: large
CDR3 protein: CASSLSGWSETQYF
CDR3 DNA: TGTGCCAGCAGCTTGTCAGGGTGGTCCGAGACCCAGTACTTC

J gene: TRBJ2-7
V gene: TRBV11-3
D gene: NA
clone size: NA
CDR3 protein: CASSYFEGEQYF
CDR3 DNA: TGTGCCAGCAGCTATTTTGAAGGCGAGCAGTACTTC

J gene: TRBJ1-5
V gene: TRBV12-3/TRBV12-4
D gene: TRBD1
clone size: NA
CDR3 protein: CASSFSGDRGNQPQHF
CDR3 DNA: TGTGCCAGCAGTTTTTCCGGGGACAGGGGGAATCAGCCCCAGCATTTT

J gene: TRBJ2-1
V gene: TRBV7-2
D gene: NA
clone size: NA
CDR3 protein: CASSLPGRVNEQFF
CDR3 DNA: TGTGCCAGCAGCTTACCCGGCAGGGTGAATGAGCAGTTCTTC

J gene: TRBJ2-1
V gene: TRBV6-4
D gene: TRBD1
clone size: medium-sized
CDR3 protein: CASSDRDSNEQFF
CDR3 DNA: TGTGCCAGCAGTGACCGGGACAGCAATGAGCAGTTCTTC

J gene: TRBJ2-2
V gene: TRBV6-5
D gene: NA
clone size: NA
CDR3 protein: CASSITNTGELFF
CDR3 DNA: TGTGCCAGCAGTATTACAAACACCGGGGAGCTGTTTTTT

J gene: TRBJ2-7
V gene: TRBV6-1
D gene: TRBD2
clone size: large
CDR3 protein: CASSESLAGAYEQYF
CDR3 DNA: TGTGCCAGCAGTGAAAGTCTAGCGGGAGCCTACGAGCAGTACTTC

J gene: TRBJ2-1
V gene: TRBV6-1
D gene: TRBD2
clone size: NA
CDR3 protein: CACLAGGYNEQFF
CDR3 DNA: TGTGCCTGCCTAGCGGGAGGCTACAATGAGCAGTTCTTC

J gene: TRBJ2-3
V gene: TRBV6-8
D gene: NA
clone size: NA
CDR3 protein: CASSDLAAGADTQYF
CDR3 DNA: TGTGCCAGCAGTGACTTGGCAGCAGGGGCAGATACGCAGTATTTT

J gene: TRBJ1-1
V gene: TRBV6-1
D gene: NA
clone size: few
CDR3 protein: CASTEARGRSPIF
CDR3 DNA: TGTGCCAGCACCGAAGCACGGGGACGGAGTCCTATCTTT

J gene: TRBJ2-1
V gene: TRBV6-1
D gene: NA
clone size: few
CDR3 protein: CASSETPAYEQFF
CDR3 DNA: TGTGCCAGCAGTGAGACACCCGCCTACGAGCAGTTCTTC

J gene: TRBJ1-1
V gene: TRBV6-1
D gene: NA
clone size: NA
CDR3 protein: CASSETENTEAFF
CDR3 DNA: TGTGCCAGCAGTGAAACAGAGAACACTGAAGCTTTCTTT

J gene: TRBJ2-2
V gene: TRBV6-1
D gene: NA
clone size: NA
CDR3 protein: CASSVVVGTGELFF
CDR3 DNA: TGTGCCAGCAGTGTGGTAGTTGGCACCGGGGAGCTGTTTTTT

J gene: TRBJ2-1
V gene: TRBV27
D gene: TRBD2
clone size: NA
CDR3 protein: CASIPSSGAKAQFF
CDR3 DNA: TGTGCCAGCATACCCTCCAGCGGGGCCAAGGCGCAGTTCTTC

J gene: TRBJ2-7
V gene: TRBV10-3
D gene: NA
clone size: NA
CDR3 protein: CAISESGQPPYNEQYF
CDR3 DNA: TGTGCCATCAGTGAGTCCGGACAGCCTCCTTACAATGAGCAGTACTTC

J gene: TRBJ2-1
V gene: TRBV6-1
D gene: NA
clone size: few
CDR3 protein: CASSESSSSYNEQFF
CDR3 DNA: TGTGCCAGCAGTGAGAGCTCGAGCTCCTACAATGAGCAGTTCTTC

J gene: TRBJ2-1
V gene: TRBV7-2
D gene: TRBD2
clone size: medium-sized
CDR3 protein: CASSLGLADYNEQFF
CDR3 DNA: TGTGCCAGCAGCCTAGGACTAGCGGATTACAATGAGCAGTTCTTC

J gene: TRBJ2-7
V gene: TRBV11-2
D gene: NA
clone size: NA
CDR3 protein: CASSLERWNEQYF
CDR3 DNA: TGTGCCAGCAGCTTAGAACGATGGAATGAGCAGTACTTC

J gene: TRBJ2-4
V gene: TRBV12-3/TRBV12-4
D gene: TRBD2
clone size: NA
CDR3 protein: CASSFGSGSTQYF
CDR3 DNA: TGTGCCAGCAGTTTCGGGAGCGGGAGCACTCAGTACTTC

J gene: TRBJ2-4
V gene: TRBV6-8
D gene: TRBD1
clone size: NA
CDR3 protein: CASSGTDELYIQYF
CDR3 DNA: TGTGCCAGCAGTGGGACAGACGAGTTGTATATTCAGTACTTC

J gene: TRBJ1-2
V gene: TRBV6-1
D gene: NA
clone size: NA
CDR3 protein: CASGGTAGRGYTF
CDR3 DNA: TGTGCCAGCGGAGGGACTGCTGGTCGGGGCTACACCTTC

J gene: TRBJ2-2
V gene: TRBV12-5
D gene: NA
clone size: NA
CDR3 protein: CASGYNEVGELFF
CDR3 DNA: TGTGCTAGTGGCTATAACGAGGTCGGGGAGCTGTTTTTT

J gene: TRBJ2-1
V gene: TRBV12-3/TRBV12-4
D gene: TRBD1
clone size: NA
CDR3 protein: CASSQTGSYEQFF
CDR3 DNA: TGTGCCAGCAGCCAGACAGGGTCCTACGAGCAGTTCTTC

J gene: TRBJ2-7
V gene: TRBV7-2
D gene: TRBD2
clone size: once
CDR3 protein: CASSLAGAPYEQYF
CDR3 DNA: TGTGCCAGCAGTCTAGCGGGAGCCCCCTACGAGCAGTACTTC

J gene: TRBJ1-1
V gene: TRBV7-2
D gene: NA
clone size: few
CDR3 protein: CASSFGMNTEAFF
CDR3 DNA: TGTGCCAGCAGCTTCGGTATGAACACTGAAGCTTTCTTT

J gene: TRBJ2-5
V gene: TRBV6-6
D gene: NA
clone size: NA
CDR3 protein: CASSYNRVGETQYF
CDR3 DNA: TGTGCCAGCAGTTACAACAGGGTAGGGGAGACCCAGTACTTC

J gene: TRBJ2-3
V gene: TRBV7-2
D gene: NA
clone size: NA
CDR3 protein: CASSLLASTADTQYF
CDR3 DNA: TGTGCCAGCAGCTTACTAGCTTCCACCGCAGATACGCAGTATTTT

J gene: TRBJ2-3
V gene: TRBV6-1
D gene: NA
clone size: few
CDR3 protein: CASNSGGTQYF
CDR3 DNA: TGTGCCAGCAACTCCGGAGGCACGCAGTATTTT

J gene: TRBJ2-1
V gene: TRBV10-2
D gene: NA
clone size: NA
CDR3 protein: CASSESYNEQFF
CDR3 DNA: TGCGCCAGCAGTGAGAGTTACAATGAGCAGTTCTTC

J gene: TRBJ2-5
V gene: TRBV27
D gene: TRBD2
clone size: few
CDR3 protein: CASSRTQSGGVRETQYF
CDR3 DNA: TGTGCCAGCAGTCGCACCCAGAGCGGGGGAGTACGAGAGACCCAGTACTTC